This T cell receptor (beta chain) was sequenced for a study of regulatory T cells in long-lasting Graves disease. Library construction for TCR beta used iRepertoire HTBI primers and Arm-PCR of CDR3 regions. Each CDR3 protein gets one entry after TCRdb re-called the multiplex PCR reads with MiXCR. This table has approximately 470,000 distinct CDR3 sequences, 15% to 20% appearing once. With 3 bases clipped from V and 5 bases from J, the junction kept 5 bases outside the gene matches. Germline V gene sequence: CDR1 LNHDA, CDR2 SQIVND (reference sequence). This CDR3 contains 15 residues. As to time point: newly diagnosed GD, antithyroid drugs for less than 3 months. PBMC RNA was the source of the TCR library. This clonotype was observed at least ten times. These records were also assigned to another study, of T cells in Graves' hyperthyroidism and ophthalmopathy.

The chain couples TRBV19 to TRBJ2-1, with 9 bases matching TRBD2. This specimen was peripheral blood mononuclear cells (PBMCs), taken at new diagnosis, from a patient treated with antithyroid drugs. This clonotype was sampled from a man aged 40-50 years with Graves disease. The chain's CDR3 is CASSIGGGRDNEQFF. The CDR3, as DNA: TGTGCCAGTAGTATTGGCGGCGGGAGGGACAATGAGCAGTTCTTC.